A selection of T cell receptor beta chains follows, all from one sample in a study of naive and memory T cell subsets. TCRdb independently ran MiXCR on the UMI-ligation and nested PCR reads; one entry per CDR3 protein. This sample has around 17,000 distinct CDR3 sequences, with roughly 8.7% found just once. Sequenced material: central memory CD8+ T cells from blood. Receptors were obtained from a human donor in good health. CDR3s include the opening cysteine and the closing phenylalanine or tryptophan. Each record gives: J gene, clone size, D gene, V gene, CDR3 DNA, CDR3 protein. The D gene is left open where the match is weak. Where a row states a size, it is once, few, many or the class of an expanded clone; other rows omit it.

J gene: TRBJ1-5
clone size: few
D gene: -
V gene: TRBV7-9
CDR3 DNA: TGTGCCAGCAGCCACGAATTGAATCAGCCCCAGCATTTT
CDR3 protein: CASSHELNQPQHF

J gene: TRBJ2-7
clone size: many
D gene: -
V gene: TRBV19
CDR3 DNA: TGTGCCAGTAGTATGATGACCTCCTACGAGCAGTACTTC
CDR3 protein: CASSMMTSYEQYF

J gene: TRBJ2-1
clone size: many
D gene: -
V gene: TRBV2
CDR3 DNA: TGTGCCAGCAGGATTGGAGGTGGGATCCACAATGAGCAGTTCTTC
CDR3 protein: CASRIGGGIHNEQFF

J gene: TRBJ2-3
clone size: many
D gene: TRBD2
V gene: TRBV7-2
CDR3 DNA: TGTGCCAGCAGCTTATTCCCGGGACTAGCGGCGCCAGATACGCAGTATTTT
CDR3 protein: CASSLFPGLAAPDTQYF

J gene: TRBJ1-2
clone size: few
D gene: TRBD1
V gene: TRBV12-3/TRBV12-4
CDR3 DNA: TGTGCCAGCATGACAGGGGAGGTTGGTGGCTACACCTTC
CDR3 protein: CASMTGEVGGYTF

J gene: TRBJ2-7
clone size: -
D gene: -
V gene: TRBV30
CDR3 DNA: TGTGCCTGGAGAAAACAGGGAACCTACGAGCAGTACTTC
CDR3 protein: CAWRKQGTYEQYF

J gene: TRBJ2-7
clone size: -
D gene: -
V gene: TRBV4-3
CDR3 DNA: TGCGCCAGCAGCCAAGAACTAGAACGGGCCGAGCAGTACTTC
CDR3 protein: CASSQELERAEQYF

J gene: TRBJ2-7
clone size: few
D gene: TRBD2
V gene: TRBV20-1
CDR3 DNA: TGCAGTGCTAGGGGACTAGCGGGGGAATCGTACGAGCAGTACTTC
CDR3 protein: CSARGLAGESYEQYF

J gene: TRBJ2-1
clone size: many
D gene: TRBD2
V gene: TRBV6-2/TRBV6-3
CDR3 DNA: TGTGCCAGCGGACTAGTGAGGTCCAATGAGCAGTTCTTC
CDR3 protein: CASGLVRSNEQFF

J gene: TRBJ2-3
clone size: many
D gene: TRBD1
V gene: TRBV6-6
CDR3 DNA: TGTGCCAGCAGTTACCCGACAGGGTTCACAGATACGCAGTATTTT
CDR3 protein: CASSYPTGFTDTQYF

J gene: TRBJ2-1
clone size: few
D gene: TRBD2
V gene: TRBV18
CDR3 DNA: TGTGCCAGCTCACCACTTAACGCCGGCGGGGGTTACAATGAGCAGTTCTTC
CDR3 protein: CASSPLNAGGGYNEQFF

J gene: TRBJ1-1
clone size: many
D gene: -
V gene: TRBV7-8
CDR3 DNA: TGTGCCAGCAGCTTTACAGGAACCTGGGACACTGAAGCTTTCTTT
CDR3 protein: CASSFTGTWDTEAFF

J gene: TRBJ2-1
clone size: -
D gene: -
V gene: TRBV4-1
CDR3 DNA: TGCGCCAGCAGCCAAGATGCTAGCCTCGGTCCCAATGAGCAGTTCTTC
CDR3 protein: CASSQDASLGPNEQFF

J gene: TRBJ2-1
clone size: few
D gene: TRBD1
V gene: TRBV7-3
CDR3 DNA: TGTGCCAGCAGCTTGCCCGGGACAGGTAGGGGGGATGAGCAGTTCTTC
CDR3 protein: CASSLPGTGRGDEQFF

J gene: TRBJ2-7
clone size: -
D gene: -
V gene: TRBV27
CDR3 DNA: TGTGCCAGCAGTTTACCCGGGGTTGGGTACGAGCAGTACTTC
CDR3 protein: CASSLPGVGYEQYF

J gene: TRBJ2-3
clone size: -
D gene: TRBD2
V gene: TRBV9
CDR3 DNA: TGTGCCAGCAGCGGCGGAGGGACTAGCGGACAAGATACGCAGTATTTT
CDR3 protein: CASSGGGTSGQDTQYF

J gene: TRBJ1-2
clone size: many
D gene: -
V gene: TRBV12-3/TRBV12-4
CDR3 DNA: TGTGCCAGCAAACTGGGCATGCGCTACACCTTC
CDR3 protein: CASKLGMRYTF

J gene: TRBJ2-1
clone size: many
D gene: TRBD2
V gene: TRBV6-2/TRBV6-3
CDR3 DNA: TGTGCCGGGGGGGGAGAACGGGGGGACTACAATGAGCAGTTCTTC
CDR3 protein: CAGGGERGDYNEQFF

J gene: TRBJ2-1
clone size: -
D gene: TRBD1
V gene: TRBV2
CDR3 DNA: TGTGCCAGCAGCGTCGGGACAGTTCGGTTCTTC
CDR3 protein: CASSVGTVRFF

J gene: TRBJ2-3
clone size: few
D gene: -
V gene: TRBV20-1
CDR3 DNA: TGCAGTGCTAGAGACCCAGATCAAAGCACAGATACGCAGTATTTT
CDR3 protein: CSARDPDQSTDTQYF

J gene: TRBJ1-1
clone size: many
D gene: -
V gene: TRBV18
CDR3 DNA: TGTGCCAGCTCACGAGCCGGTTACGGGACCACTGAAGCTTTCTTT
CDR3 protein: CASSRAGYGTTEAFF

J gene: TRBJ2-7
clone size: few
D gene: -
V gene: TRBV14
CDR3 DNA: TGTGCCAGCAGCCATAGACAGGACCTTTACGAGCAGTACTTC
CDR3 protein: CASSHRQDLYEQYF

J gene: TRBJ2-3
clone size: many
D gene: -
V gene: TRBV20-1
CDR3 DNA: TGCAGTGCTAGGCCCCGAAATGCAGATACGCAGTATTTT
CDR3 protein: CSARPRNADTQYF

J gene: TRBJ2-7
clone size: -
D gene: TRBD2
V gene: TRBV29-1
CDR3 DNA: TGCAGCGTCAGGACTAGCGGGGGTTCCTACGAGCAGTACTTC
CDR3 protein: CSVRTSGGSYEQYF

J gene: TRBJ2-1
clone size: medium-sized
D gene: -
V gene: TRBV7-9
CDR3 DNA: TGTGCCAGCAGCCCAGTGCAGGACAGTCCCTACAATGAGCAGTTCTTC
CDR3 protein: CASSPVQDSPYNEQFF

J gene: TRBJ1-1
clone size: medium-sized
D gene: -
V gene: TRBV5-6
CDR3 DNA: TGTGCCAGCAGCTTAAGCCCCGCGGCTGAAGCTTTCTTT
CDR3 protein: CASSLSPAAEAFF

J gene: TRBJ2-1
clone size: -
D gene: TRBD1
V gene: TRBV19
CDR3 DNA: TGTGCCAGTAGTATCACCGGGACAGGGGAGGAGGGTGAGCAGTTCTTC
CDR3 protein: CASSITGTGEEGEQFF

J gene: TRBJ2-7
clone size: few
D gene: -
V gene: TRBV27
CDR3 DNA: TGTGCCAGCAGTGCTGGGGGGGGGCCCTACGAGCAGTACTTC
CDR3 protein: CASSAGGGPYEQYF

J gene: TRBJ2-5
clone size: many
D gene: -
V gene: TRBV7-9
CDR3 DNA: TGTGCCAGCAGCCACGGACGGGGACTTATCCAAGAGACCCAGTACTTC
CDR3 protein: CASSHGRGLIQETQYF

J gene: TRBJ1-5
clone size: -
D gene: -
V gene: TRBV10-3
CDR3 DNA: TGTGCCATCAGTGTCGGGGGCTATCAGCCCCAGCATTTT
CDR3 protein: CAISVGGYQPQHF

J gene: TRBJ1-6
clone size: -
D gene: -
V gene: TRBV12-5
CDR3 DNA: TGTGCTAGTGGTTTAAACAGGCCATCCCCCCAATGCATACCCCTCCACTTT
CDR3 protein: CASGLNRPSPQCIPLHF

J gene: TRBJ1-1
clone size: many
D gene: TRBD1
V gene: TRBV20-1
CDR3 DNA: TGCAGTGCTAGACAGGGGGACACTGAAGCTTTCTTT
CDR3 protein: CSARQGDTEAFF

J gene: TRBJ2-2
clone size: many
D gene: -
V gene: TRBV7-3
CDR3 DNA: TGTGCCAGCAGCTTAGAGTGGGGCGGGGAGCTGTTTTTT
CDR3 protein: CASSLEWGGELFF

J gene: TRBJ2-1
clone size: many
D gene: -
V gene: TRBV12-3/TRBV12-4
CDR3 DNA: TGTGCCAGCAGTTATAGCCGCTACAATGAGCAGTTCTTC
CDR3 protein: CASSYSRYNEQFF

J gene: TRBJ2-1
clone size: -
D gene: -
V gene: TRBV4-3
CDR3 DNA: TGCGCCAGCAGCCCGAAGATAGAGGAGGAGAGGAGCGCGGTACAGGTTTTCAATGAGCAGTTCTTC
CDR3 protein: CASSPKIEEERSAVQVFNEQFF